This T cell receptor (beta chain) was retrieved from a study of T-cell memory formation after mild COVID-19. Study-wide context: TCR clusters were largely donor specific.

This CDR3 has 15 amino acids. The germline V gene encodes CDR1 SGDLS and CDR2 YYNGEE. V lost 0 bases to trimming and J lost 2 bases, with 10 bases between them. Amplification by 5'RACE using constant-segment primers produced TCR alpha and TCR beta cDNA libraries that carried sample barcodes and UMIs. TCRdb re-called the 5' RACE reads through MiXCR, storing one row per CDR3 protein. The repertoire holds around 300,000 distinct CDR3 sequences, with approximately 14% as singletons. Study results and caveats: Second-wave clones with a day 37 peak had unconfirmed SARS-CoV-2 specificity. Cross-reactive memory appears to have joined, as suggested by some responding clones showing up in pre-infection memory.

As regards this clonotype: The antigen is unknown.

The clonotype originates from a young man who had mild COVID-19 (a few samples of this study predate the infection). Cell type and time point are not known. Sequencing input: PBMCs or a T cell subset sorted from them (not recorded which). The rearrangement joins TRBV9 to TRBJ2-3, with a possible D match to TRBD1 (6 bases). CDR3 loop: CASSVGGTPTDTQYF. Written as DNA, the CDR3 is TGTGCCAGCAGCGTAGGGGGGACACCCACAGATACGCAGTATTTT. Together with reference TRBV9 and TRBJ2-3, the CDR3 gives the full variable domain: DSGVTQTPKHLITATGQRVTLRCSPRSGDLSVYWYQQSLDQGLQFLIQYYNGEERAKGNILERFSAQQFPDLHSELNLSSLELGDSALYFCASSVGGTPTDTQYFGPGTRLTVL.